This TCR beta chain was recovered during a study of blood T cell repertoires in COVID-19. Repertoires were generated with immunoSEQ multiplex PCR, while TCRdb's copy carries only in-frame clones and drops some. This table has over 350,000 clones, about nine tenths appearing once. The CDR3 is 15 residues long. V shed 6 bases and J 4 bases; nucleotides not matched to a gene: 11. The germline V gene encodes CDR1 MNHEY and CDR2 SVGAGI. The chain carries TRBV6-5 and TRBJ1-2; TRBD1 matches 7 bases. The source of this sequence is a woman aged 30 to 39 with active or convalescent COVID-19. The sample taken for sequencing was peripheral blood. In DNA, the CDR3 is TGTGCCAGCAGACCCACCATACAGGGGACCTATGGCTACACCTTC. Its translation: CASRPTIQGTYGYTF.